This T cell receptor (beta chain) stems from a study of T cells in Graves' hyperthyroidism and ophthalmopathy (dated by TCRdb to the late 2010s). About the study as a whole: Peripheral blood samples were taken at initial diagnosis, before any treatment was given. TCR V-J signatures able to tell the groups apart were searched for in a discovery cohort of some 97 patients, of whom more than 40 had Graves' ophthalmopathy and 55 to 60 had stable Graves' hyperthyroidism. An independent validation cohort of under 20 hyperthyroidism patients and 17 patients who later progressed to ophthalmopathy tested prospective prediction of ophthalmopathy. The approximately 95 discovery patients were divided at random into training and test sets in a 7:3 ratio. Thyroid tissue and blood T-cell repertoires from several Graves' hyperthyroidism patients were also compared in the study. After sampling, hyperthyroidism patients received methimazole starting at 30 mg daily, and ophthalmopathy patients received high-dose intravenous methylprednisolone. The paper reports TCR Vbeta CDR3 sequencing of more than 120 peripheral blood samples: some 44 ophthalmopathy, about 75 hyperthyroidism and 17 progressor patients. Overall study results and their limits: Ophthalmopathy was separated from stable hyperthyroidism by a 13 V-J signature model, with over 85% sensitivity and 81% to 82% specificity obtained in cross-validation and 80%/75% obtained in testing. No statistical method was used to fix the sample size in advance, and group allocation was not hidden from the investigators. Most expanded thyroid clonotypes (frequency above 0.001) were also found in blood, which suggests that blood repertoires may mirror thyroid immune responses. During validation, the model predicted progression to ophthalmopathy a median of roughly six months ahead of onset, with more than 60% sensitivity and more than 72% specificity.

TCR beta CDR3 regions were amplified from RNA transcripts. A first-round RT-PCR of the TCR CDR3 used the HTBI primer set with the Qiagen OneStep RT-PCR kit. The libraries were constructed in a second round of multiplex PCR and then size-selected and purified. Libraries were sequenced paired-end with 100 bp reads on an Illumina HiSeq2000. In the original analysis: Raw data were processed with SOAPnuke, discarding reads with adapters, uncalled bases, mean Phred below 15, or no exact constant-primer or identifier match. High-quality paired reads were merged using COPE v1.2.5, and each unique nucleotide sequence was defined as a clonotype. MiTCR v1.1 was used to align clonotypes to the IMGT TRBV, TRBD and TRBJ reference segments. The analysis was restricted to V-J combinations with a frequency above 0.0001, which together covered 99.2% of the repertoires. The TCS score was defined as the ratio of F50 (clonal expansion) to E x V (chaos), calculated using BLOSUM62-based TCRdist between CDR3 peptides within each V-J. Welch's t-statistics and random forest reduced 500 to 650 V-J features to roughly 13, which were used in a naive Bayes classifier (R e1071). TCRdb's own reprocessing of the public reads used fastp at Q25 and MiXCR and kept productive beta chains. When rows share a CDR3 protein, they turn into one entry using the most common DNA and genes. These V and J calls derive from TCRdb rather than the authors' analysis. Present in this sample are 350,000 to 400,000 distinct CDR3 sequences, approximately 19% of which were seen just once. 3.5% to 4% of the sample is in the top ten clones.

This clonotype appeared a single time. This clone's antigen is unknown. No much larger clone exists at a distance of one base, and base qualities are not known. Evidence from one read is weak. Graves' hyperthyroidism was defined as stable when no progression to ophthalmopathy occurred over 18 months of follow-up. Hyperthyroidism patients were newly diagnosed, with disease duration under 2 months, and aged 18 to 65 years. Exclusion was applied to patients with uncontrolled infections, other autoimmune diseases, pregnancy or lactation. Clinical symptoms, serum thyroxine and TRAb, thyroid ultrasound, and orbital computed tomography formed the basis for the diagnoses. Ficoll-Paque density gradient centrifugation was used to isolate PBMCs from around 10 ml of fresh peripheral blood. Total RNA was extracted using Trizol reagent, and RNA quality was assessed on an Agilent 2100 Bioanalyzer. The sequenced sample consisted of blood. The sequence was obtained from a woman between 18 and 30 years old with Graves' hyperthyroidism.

The CDR3 amino acid sequence is: CASSSIRDSWGYTF. The sequence in DNA is TGTGCCAGCAGCTCAATTCGGGATAGTTGGGGCTACACCTTC. The V and J segments used are TRBV11-2 and TRBJ1-2, with no confident D gene call. The CDR3 holds 14 amino acids from the cysteine to the phenylalanine. The only DNA kept is the CDR3, 42 bases in frame from the first base. V gives up 4 bases and J gives up 8 bases, and the segment between their germline ends measures 17 bases. Sequences SGHAT (CDR1) and FQNNGV (CDR2) are obtained from the germline V gene. Joined to the reference TRBV11-2 and TRBJ1-2 proteins, this CDR3 gives the full variable domain: EAGVAQSPRYKIIEKRQSVAFWCNPISGHATLYWYQQILGQGPKLLIQFQNNGVVDDSQLPKDRFSAERLKGVDSTLKIQPAKLEDSAVYLCASSSIRDSWGYTFGSGTRLTVV.